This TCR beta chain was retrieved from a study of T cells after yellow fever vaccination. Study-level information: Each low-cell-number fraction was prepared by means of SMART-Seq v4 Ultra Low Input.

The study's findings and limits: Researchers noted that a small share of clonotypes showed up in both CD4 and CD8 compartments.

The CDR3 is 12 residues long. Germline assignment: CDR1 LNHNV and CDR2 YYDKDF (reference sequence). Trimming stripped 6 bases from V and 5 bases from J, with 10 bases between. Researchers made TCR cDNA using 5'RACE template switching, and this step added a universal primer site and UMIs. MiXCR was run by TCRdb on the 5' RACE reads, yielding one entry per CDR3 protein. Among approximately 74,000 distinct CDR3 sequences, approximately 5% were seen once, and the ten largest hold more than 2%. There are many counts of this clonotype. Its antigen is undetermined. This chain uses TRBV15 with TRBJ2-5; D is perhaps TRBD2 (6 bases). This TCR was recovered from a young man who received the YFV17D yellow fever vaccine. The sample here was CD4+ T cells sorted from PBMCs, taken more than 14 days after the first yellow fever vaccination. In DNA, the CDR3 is TGTGCCACCAGGGGGGGTGGGGAGACCCAGTACTTC. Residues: CATRGGGETQYF.